These 2 T cell receptor beta chains were all obtained from the same sample, sequenced in a study of graft-versus-host responses after intestinal transplantation. Measured with immunoSEQ multiplex PCR; TCRdb has only the in-frame clones, and not every one. The sample records about 81,000 clones, about 89% being singletons. What these receptors recognize is not known. The specimen was unstimulated CD4+ T cells sorted from spleen or lymph node cells, collected before intestinal transplant. The receptors come from a human donor who received an intestinal transplant.

This clone was counted only a few times. This chain links TRBV18 with TRBJ1-1; a possible D gene is TRBD1 (6 bases). The V gene's germline CDR1 is KGHSH and CDR2 LQKENI. Trimming left V 1 base short and J 7 bases short, with 16 bases between. The CDR3 spans 15 residues. CDR3 loop: CASSPLPGEKGEAFF. Here the CDR3 DNA reads TGTGCCAGCTCACCACTTCCAGGGGAGAAGGGTGAAGCTTTCTTT.

The V and J genes are TRBV23-1 and TRBJ2-5; 7 bases fit TRBD1. TRBV23-1 is an ORF, with its function uncertain. With 7 bases clipped from V and 5 bases from J, the junction kept 25 bases outside the gene matches. This CDR3 has 19 residues. The CDR3 sequence: CASILRPERQGVEQETQYF. In DNA form, the CDR3 reads TGCGCCAGCATCCTCAGGCCGGAAAGACAGGGAGTAGAGCAGGAGACCCAGTACTTC.